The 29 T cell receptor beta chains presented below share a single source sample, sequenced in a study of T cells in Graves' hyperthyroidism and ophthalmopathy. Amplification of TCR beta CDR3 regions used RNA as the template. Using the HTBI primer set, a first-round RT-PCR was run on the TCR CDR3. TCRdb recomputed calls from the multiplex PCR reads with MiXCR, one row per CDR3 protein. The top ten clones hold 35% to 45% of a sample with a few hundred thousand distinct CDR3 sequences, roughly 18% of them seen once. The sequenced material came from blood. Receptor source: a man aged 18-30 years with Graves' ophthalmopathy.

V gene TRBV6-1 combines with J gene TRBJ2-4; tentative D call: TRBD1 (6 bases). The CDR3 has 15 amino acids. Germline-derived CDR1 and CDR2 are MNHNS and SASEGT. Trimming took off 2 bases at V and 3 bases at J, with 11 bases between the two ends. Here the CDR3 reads CASSEKGVGKNIQYF. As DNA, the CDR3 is TGTGCCAGCAGTGAAAAGGGGGTGGGCAAAAACATTCAGTACTTC.

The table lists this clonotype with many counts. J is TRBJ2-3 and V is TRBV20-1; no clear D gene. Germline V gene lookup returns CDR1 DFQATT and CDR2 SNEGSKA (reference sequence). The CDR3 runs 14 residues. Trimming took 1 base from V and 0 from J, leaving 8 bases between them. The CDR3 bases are TGCAGTGCTAGAGGGCCCAAGAGCACAGATACGCAGTATTTT. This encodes CSARGPKSTDTQYF.

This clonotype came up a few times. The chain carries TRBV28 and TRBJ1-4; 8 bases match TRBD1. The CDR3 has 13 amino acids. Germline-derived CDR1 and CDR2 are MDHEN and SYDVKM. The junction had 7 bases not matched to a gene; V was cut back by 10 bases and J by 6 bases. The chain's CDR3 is CATTDRGYEKLFF. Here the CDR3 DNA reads TGTGCCACTACAGACAGGGGTTATGAAAAACTGTTTTTT.

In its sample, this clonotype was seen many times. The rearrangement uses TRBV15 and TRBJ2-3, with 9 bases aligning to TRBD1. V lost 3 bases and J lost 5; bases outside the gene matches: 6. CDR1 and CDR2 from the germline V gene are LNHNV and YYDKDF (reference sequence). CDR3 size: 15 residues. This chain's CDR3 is CATSRRQGGEDTQYF. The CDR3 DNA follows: TGTGCCACCAGCAGGCGACAGGGGGGGGAAGATACGCAGTATTTT.

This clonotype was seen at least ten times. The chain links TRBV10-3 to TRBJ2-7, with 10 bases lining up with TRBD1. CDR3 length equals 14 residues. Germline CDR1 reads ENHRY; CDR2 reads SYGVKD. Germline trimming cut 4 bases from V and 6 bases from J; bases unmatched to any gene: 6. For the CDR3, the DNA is TGTGCCATCAGTGCGGGACAGGGGCTATTCGAGCAGTACTTC. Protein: CAISAGQGLFEQYF.

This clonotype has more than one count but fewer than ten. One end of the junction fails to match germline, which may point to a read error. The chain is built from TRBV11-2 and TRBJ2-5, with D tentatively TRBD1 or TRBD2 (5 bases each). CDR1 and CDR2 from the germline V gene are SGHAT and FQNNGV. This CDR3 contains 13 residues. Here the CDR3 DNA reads TGTGCCAGCAGCTTTACGGGGTCGGGGACCCAGTGCTTC. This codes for CASSFTGSGTQCF. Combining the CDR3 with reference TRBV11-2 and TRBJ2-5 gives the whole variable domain EAGVAQSPRYKIIEKRQSVAFWCNPISGHATLYWYQQILGQGPKLLIQFQNNGVVDDSQLPKDRFSAERLKGVDSTLKIQPAKLEDSAVYLCASSFTGSGTQCFGPGTRLLVL.

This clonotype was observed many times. CDR3 DNA sequence: TGTGCCAGCAGTGGGGTGTACAATGAGCAGTTCTTC. Protein sequence: CASSGVYNEQFF. This chain links TRBV2 with TRBJ2-1; D unresolved. The V end was cut by 4 bases, the J end by 4 bases, with 5 bases between. Germline V gene lookup returns CDR1 SNHLY and CDR2 FYNNEI. The CDR3 totals 12 residues.

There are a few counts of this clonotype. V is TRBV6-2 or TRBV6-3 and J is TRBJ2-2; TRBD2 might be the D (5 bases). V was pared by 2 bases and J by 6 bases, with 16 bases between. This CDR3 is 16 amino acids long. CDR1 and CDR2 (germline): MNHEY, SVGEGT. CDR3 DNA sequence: TGTGCCAGCAGTTACGCCTTATACGGGGTCGCCGGGGAGCTGTTTTTT. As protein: CASSYALYGVAGELFF.

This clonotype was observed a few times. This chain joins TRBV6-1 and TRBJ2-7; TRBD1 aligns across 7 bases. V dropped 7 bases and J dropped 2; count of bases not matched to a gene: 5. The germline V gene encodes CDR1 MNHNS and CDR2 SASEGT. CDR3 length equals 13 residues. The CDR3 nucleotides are TGTGCCAGCACCAGACAGGGTCCCTACGAGCAGTACTTC. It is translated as CASTRQGPYEQYF.

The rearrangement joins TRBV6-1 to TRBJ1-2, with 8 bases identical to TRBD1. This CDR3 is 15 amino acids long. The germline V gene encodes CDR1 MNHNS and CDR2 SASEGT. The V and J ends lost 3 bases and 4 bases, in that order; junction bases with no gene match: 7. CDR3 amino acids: CASSEGQALGYGYTF. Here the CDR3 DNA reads TGTGCCAGCAGTGAGGGACAGGCCCTTGGCTATGGCTACACCTTC.

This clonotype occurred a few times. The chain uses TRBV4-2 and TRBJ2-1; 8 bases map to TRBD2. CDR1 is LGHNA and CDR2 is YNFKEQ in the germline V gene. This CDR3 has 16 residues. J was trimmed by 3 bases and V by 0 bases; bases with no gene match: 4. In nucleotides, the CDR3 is TGTGCCAGCAGCCAAGAAATAGCGGGGATCTACAATGAGCAGTTCTTC. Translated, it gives CASSQEIAGIYNEQFF.

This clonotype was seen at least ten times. The CDR3 protein is CASSPRGANTGELFF. In DNA form, the CDR3 reads TGTGCCAGCAGCCCGAGGGGGGCGAACACCGGGGAGCTGTTTTTT. The chain uses TRBV3-1 and TRBJ2-2; perhaps D is TRBD1 or TRBD2 (6 bases each). V was cut by 4 bases and J by 0 bases, with 9 bases left in between. CDR1 and CDR2 from the germline V gene are LGHDT and YNNKEL (reference sequence). The CDR3 length is 15 residues. Drawing the rest from reference TRBV3-1 and TRBJ2-2, the complete variable domain is DTAVSQTPKYLVTQMGNDKSIKCEQNLGHDTMYWYKQDSKKFLKIMFSYNNKELIINETVPNRFSPKSPDKAHLNLHINSLELGDSAVYFCASSPRGANTGELFFGEGSRLTVL.

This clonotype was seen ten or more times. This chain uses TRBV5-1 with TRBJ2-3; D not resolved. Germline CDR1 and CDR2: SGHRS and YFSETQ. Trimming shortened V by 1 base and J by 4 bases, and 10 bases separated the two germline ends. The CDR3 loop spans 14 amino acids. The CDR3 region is CASSLLVASDTQYF. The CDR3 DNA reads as TGCGCCAGCAGCTTGTTGGTAGCCTCAGATACGCAGTATTTT.

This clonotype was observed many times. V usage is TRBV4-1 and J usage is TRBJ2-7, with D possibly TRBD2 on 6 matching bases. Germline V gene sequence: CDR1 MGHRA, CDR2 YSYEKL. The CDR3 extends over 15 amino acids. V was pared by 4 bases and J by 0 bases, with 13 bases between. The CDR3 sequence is CASSPRDGSSYEQYF. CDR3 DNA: TGCGCCAGCAGCCCCCGGGACGGGAGCTCCTACGAGCAGTACTTC.

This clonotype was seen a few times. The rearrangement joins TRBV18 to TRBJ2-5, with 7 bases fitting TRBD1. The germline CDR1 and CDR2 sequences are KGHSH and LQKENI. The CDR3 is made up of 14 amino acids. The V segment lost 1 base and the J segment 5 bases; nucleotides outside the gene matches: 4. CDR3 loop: CASSPQGALETQYF. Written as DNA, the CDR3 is TGTGCCAGCTCACCACAGGGGGCGCTCGAGACCCAGTACTTC.

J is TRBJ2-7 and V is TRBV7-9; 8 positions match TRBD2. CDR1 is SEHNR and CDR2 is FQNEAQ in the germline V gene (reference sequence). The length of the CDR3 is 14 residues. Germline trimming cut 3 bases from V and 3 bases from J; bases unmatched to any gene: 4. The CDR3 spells CASSFGGAVYEQYF. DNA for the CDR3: TGTGCCAGCAGCTTCGGGGGGGCGGTCTACGAGCAGTACTTC.

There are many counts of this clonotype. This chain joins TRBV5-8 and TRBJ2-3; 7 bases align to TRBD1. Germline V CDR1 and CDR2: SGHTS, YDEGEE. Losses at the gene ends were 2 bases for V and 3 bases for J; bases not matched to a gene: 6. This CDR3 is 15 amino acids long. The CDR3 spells CASSFGKGATDTQYF. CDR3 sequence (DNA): TGTGCCAGCAGCTTCGGAAAGGGGGCAACAGATACGCAGTATTTT.

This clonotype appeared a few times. CDR3 loop: CASSLAGGGWGYEQYF. CDR3 DNA sequence: TGTGCCAGCAGCTTGGCCGGGGGGGGCTGGGGCTACGAGCAGTACTTC. This chain joins TRBV5-8 and TRBJ2-7, with 8 bases fitting TRBD2. Germline V CDR1 and CDR2: SGHTS, YDEGEE. The CDR3 is 16 residues long. J gave up 3 bases and V 0 bases, and 8 bases lay outside the gene matches.

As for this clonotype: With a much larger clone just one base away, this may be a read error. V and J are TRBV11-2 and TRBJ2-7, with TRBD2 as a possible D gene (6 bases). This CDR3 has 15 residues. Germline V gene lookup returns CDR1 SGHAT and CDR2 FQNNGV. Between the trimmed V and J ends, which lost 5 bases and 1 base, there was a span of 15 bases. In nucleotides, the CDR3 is TGTGCCAGCAGCCCCCCCGCGGGGAGATCCTACGAGCAGTACTTC. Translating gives CASSPPAGRSYEQYF. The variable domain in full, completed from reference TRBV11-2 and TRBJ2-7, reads EAGVAQSPRYKIIEKRQSVAFWCNPISGHATLYWYQQILGQGPKLLIQFQNNGVVDDSQLPKDRFSAERLKGVDSTLKIQPAKLEDSAVYLCASSPPAGRSYEQYFGPGTRLTVT.

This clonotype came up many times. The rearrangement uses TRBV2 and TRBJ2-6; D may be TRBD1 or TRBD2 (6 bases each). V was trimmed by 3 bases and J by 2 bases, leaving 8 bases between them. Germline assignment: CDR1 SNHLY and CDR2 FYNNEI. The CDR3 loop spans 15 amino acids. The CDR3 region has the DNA TGTGCCAGCAGTGAGGAGGGGGCTGGGGCCAACGTCCTGACTTTC. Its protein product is CASSEEGAGANVLTF. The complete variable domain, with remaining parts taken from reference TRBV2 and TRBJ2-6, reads EPEVTQTPSHQVTQMGQEVILRCVPISNHLYFYWYRQILGQKVEFLVSFYNNEISEKSEIFDDQFSVERPDGSNFTLKIRSTKLEDSAMYFCASSEEGAGANVLTFGAGSRLTVL.

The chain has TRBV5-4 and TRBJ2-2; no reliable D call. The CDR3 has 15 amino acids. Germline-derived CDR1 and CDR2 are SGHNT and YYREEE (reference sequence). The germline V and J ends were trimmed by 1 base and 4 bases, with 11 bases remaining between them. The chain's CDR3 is CASSLLGFGTGELFF. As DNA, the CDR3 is TGTGCCAGCAGCTTGCTGGGATTTGGCACCGGGGAGCTGTTTTTT. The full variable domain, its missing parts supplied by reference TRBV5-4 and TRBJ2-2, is ETGVTQSPTHLIKTRGQQVTLRCSSQSGHNTVSWYQQALGQGPQFIFQYYREEENGRGNFPPRFSGLQFPNYSSELNVNALELDDSALYLCASSLLGFGTGELFFGEGSRLTVL.

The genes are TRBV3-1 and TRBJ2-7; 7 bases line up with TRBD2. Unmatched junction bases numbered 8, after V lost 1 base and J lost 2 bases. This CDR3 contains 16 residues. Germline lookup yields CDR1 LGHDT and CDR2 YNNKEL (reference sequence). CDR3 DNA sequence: TGTGCCAGCAGCCAAGTTACGCGGGGGTTAGCCTACGAGCAGTACTTC. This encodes CASSQVTRGLAYEQYF.

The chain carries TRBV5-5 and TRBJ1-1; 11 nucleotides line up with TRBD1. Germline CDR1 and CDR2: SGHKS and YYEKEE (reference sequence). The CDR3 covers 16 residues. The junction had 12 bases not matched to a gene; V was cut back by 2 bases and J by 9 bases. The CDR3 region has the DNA TGTGCCAGCAGCTTTGGGACAGGGGGAGGCCAGCCCCAAGCTTTCTTT. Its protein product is CASSFGTGGGQPQAFF.

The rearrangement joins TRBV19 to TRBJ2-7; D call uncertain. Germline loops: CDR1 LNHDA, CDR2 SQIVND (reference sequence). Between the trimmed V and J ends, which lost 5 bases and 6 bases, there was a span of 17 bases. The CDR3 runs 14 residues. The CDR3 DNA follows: TGTGCCAGTAGTCCATACTGGACGGCCGGCGAGCAGTACTTC. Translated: CASSPYWTAGEQYF. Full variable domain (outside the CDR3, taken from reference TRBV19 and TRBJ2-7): DGGITQSPKYLFRKEGQNVTLSCEQNLNHDAMYWYRQDPGQGLRLIYYSQIVNDFQKGDIAEGYSVSREKKESFPLTVTSAQKNPTAFYLCASSPYWTAGEQYFGPGTRLTVT.

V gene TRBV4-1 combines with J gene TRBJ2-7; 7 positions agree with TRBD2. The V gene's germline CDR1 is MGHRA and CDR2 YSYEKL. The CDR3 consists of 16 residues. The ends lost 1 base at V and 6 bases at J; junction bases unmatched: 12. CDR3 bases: TGCGCCAGCAGCCAAGCTCAAACCTTGGGGGGGATCGAGCAGTACTTC. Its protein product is CASSQAQTLGGIEQYF.

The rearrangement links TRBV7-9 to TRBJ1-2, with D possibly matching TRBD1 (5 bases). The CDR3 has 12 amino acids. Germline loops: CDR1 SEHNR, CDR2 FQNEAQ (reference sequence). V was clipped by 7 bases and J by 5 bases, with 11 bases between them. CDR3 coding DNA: TGTGCCAGCACTGGGGGGTTGTATGGCTACACCTTC. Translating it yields CASTGGLYGYTF. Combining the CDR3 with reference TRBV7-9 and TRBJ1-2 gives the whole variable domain DTGVSQNPRHKITKRGQNVTFRCDPISEHNRLYWYRQTLGQGPEFLTYFQNEAQLEKSRLLSDRFSAERPKGSFSTLEIQRTEQGDSAMYLCASTGGLYGYTFGSGTRLTVV.

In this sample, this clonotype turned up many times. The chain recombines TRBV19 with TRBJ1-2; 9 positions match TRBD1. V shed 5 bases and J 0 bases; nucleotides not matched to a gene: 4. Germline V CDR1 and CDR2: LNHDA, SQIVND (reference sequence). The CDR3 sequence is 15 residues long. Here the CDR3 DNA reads TGTGCCAGTAGTCTACAGGGGGCTCCTAACTATGGCTACACCTTC. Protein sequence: CASSLQGAPNYGYTF.

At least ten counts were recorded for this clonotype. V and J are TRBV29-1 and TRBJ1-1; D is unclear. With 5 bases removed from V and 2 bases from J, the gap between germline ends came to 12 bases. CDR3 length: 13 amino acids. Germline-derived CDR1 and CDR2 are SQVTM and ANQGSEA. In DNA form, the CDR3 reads TGCAGCGTTAGACCGGGCACCAACACTGAAGCTTTCTTT. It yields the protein CSVRPGTNTEAFF.

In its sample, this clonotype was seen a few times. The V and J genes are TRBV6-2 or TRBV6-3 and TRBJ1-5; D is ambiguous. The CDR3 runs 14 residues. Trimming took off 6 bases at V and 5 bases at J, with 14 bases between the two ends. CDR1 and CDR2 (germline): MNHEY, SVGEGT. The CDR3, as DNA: TGTGCCAGCAGCGCAATGTCGAGGCATCAGCCCCAGCATTTT. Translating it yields CASSAMSRHQPQHF.